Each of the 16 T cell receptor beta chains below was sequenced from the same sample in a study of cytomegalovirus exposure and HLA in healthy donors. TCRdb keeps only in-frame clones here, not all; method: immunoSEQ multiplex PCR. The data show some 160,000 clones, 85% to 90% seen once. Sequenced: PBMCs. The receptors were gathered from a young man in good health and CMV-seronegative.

CDR3 coding DNA: TGTGCCAGCAGCTTATTGGGCTACAATCAGCCCCAGCATTTT. This gives the protein CASSLLGYNQPQHF. V gene TRBV7-8 combines with J gene TRBJ1-5; no definite D call. The CDR3 length is 14 residues. Germline-derived CDR1 and CDR2 are SGHVS and FQNEAQ. V gave up 2 bases and J gave up 3 bases, with 8 bases separating them.

The CDR3 nucleotides are TGTGCCAGCAGCTCCCAGGGGCCCGAGCAGTACGTC. Encoded protein: CASSSQGPEQYV. The chain uses TRBV7-9 and TRBJ2-7, with D perhaps TRBD1 (6 bases). Germline assignment: CDR1 SEHNR and CDR2 FQNEAQ (reference sequence). This CDR3 region has 12 residues. Trimming cost V 4 bases and J 6 bases, with 10 bases left between them.

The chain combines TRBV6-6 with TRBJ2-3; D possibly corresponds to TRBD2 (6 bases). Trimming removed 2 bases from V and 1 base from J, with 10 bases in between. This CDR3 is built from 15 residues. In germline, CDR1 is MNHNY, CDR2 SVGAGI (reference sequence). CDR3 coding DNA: TGTGCCAGCAGTTACAGTCGGGAGCGCACAGATACGCAGTATTTT. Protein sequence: CASSYSRERTDTQYF.

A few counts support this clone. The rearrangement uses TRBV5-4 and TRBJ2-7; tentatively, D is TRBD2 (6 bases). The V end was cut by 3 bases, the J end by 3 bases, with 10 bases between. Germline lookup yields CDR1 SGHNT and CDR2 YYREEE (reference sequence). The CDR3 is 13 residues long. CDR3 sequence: CASSSGLNYEQYF. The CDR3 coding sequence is TGTGCCAGCAGCTCGGGACTTAACTACGAGCAGTACTTC.

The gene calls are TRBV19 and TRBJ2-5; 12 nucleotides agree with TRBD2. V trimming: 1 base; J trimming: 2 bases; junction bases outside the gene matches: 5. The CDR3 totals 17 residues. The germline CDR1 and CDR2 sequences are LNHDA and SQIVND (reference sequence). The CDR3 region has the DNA TGTGCCAGTAGTATAGGTAGACTAGCGGGAGCGCAAGAGACCCAGTACTTC. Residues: CASSIGRLAGAQETQYF. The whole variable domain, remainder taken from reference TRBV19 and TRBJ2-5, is DGGITQSPKYLFRKEGQNVTLSCEQNLNHDAMYWYRQDPGQGLRLIYYSQIVNDFQKGDIAEGYSVSREKKESFPLTVTSAQKNPTAFYLCASSIGRLAGAQETQYFGPGTRLLVL.

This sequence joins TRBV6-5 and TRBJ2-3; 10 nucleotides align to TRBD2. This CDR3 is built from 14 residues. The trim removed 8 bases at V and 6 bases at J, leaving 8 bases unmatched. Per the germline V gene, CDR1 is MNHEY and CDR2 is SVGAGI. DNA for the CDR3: TGTGCCAGCGCCAAACTAGCGGGACAGGATACGCAGTATTTT. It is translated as CASAKLAGQDTQYF.

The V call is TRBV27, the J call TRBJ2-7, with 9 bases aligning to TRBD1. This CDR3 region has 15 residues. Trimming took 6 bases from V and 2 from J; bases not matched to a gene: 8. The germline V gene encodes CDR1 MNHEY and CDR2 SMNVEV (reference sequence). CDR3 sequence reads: CASRPTGGLPYEQYF. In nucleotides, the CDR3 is TGTGCCAGCAGACCAACAGGGGGCCTTCCCTACGAGCAGTACTTC.

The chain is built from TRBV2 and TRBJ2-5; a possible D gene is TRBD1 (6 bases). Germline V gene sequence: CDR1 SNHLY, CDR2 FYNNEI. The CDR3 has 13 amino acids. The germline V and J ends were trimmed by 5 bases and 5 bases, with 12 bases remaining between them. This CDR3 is CASSSTGKETQYF. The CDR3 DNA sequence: TGTGCCAGCAGTTCTACAGGGAAGGAGACCCAGTACTTC.

CDR3 DNA: TGTGCCAGCAGCTTAGGGCGGGGCACTTTTGGCGAGCAGTACTTC. Its protein product is CASSLGRGTFGEQYF. The V call is TRBV7-6, the J call TRBJ2-7; TRBD2 might be the D (6 bases). Trimming shortened V by 1 base and J by 6 bases, and 16 bases separated the two germline ends. The CDR3 has 15 residues. CDR1 and CDR2 (germline): SGHVS, FNYEAQ.

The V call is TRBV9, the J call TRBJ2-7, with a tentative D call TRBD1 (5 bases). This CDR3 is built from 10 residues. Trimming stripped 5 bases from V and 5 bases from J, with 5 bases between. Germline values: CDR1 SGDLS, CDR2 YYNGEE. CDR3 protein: CASRGHEQYV. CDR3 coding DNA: TGTGCCAGCAGGGGGCACGAGCAGTACGTC.

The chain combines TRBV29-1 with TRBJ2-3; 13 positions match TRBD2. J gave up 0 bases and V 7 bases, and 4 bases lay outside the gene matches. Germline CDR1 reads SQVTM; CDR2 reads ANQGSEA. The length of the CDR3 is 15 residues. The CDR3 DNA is TGCAGCGCACGGACTAGCGGGGGCAGCACAGATACGCAGTATTTT. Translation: CSARTSGGSTDTQYF.

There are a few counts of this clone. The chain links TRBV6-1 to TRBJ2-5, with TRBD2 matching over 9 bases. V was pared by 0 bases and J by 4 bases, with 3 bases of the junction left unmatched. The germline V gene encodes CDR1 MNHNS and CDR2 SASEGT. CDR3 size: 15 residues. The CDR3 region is CASSEAAGGPETQYF. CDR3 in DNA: TGTGCCAGCAGTGAAGCGGCGGGGGGGCCAGAGACCCAGTACTTC.

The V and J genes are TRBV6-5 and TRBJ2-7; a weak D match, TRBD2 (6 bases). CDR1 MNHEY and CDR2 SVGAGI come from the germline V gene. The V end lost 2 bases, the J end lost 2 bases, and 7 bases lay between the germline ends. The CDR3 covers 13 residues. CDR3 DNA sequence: TGTGCCAGCAGTTACGGGGGGACCTACGAGCAGTACGTC. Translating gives CASSYGGTYEQYV.

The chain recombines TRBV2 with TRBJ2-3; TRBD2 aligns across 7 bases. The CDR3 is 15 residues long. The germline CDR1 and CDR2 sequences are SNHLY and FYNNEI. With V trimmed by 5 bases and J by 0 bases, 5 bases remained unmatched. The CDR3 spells CASSRWRGSTDTQYF. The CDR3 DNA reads TGTGCCAGCAGTCGGTGGCGGGGGAGCACAGATACGCAGTATTTT.

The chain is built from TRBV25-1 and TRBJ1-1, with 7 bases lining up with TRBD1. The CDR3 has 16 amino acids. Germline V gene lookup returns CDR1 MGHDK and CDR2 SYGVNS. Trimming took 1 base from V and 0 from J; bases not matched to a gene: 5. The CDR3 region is CASSEWIGGLNTEAFF. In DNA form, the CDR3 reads TGTGCCAGCAGTGAATGGATAGGGGGCCTGAACACTGAAGCTTTCTTT. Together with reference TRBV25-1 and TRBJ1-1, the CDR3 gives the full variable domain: EADIYQTPRYLVIGTGKKITLECSQTMGHDKMYWYQQDPGMELHLIHYSYGVNSTEKGDLSSESTVSRIRTEHFPLTLESARPSHTSQYLCASSEWIGGLNTEAFFGQGTRLTVV.

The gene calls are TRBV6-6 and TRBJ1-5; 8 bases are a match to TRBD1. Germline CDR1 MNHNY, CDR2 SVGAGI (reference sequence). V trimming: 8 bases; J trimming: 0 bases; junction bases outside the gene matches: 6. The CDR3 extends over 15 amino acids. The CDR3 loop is CASSSGQASNQPQHF. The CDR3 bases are TGTGCCAGCTCGTCGGGACAGGCTAGCAATCAGCCCCAGCATTTT.